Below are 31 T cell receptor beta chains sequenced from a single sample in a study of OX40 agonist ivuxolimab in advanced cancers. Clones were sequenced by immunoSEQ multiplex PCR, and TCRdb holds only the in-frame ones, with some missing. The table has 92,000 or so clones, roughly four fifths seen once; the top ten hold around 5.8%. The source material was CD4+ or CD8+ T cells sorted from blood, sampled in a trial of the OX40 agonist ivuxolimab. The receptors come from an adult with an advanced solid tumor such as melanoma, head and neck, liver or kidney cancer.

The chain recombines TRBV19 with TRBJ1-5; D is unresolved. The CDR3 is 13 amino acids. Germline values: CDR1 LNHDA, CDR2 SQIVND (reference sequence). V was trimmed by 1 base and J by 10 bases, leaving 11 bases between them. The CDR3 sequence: CASSIGPTEPQHF. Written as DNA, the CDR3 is TGTGCCAGTAGTATAGGGCCCACTGAACCCCAGCATTTT.

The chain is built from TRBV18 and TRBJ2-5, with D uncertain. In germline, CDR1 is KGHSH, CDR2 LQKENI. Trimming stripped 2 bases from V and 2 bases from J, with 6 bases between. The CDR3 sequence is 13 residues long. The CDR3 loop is CASSPASQETQYF. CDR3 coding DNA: TGTGCCAGCTCACCAGCTTCGCAAGAGACCCAGTACTTC.

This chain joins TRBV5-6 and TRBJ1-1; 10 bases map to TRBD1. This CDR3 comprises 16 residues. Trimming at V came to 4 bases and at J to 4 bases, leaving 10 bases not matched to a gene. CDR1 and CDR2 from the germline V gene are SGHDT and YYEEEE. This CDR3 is CASSLSPGQGTTEAFF. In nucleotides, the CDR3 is TGTGCCAGCAGCCTTTCACCGGGACAGGGGACCACTGAAGCTTTCTTT. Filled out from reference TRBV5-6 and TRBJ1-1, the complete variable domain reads DAGVTQSPTHLIKTRGQQVTLRCSPKSGHDTVSWYQQALGQGPQFIFQYYEEEERQRGNFPDRFSGHQFPNYSSELNVNALLLGDSALYLCASSLSPGQGTTEAFFGQGTRLTVV.

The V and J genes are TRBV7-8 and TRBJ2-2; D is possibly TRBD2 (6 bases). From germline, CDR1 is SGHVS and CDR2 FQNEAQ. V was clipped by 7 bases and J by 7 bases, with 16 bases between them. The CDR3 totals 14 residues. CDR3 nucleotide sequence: TGTGCCAGCACCAAAGCGGGTTGGGTCGGGGAGCTGTTTTTT. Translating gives CASTKAGWVGELFF.

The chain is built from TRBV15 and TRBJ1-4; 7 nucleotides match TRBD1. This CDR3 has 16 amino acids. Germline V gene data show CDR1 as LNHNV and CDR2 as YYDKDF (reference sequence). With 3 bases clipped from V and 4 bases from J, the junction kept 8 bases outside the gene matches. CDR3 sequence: CATSRPPGQRNEKLFF. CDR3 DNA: TGTGCCACCAGCAGGCCTCCGGGACAGCGTAATGAAAAACTGTTTTTT.

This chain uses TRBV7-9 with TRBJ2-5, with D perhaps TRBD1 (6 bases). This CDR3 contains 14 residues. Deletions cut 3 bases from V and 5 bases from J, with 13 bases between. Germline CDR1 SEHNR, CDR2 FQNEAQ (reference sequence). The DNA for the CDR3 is TGTGCCAGCAGCTTTATGTCAGACAGGGAGACCCAGTACTTC. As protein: CASSFMSDRETQYF.

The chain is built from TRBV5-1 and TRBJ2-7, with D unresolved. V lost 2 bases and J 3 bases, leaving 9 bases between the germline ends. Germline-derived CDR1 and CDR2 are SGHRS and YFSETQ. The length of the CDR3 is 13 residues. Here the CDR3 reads CASSFELNYEQYF. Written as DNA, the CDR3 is TGCGCCAGCAGCTTTGAACTGAACTACGAGCAGTACTTC.

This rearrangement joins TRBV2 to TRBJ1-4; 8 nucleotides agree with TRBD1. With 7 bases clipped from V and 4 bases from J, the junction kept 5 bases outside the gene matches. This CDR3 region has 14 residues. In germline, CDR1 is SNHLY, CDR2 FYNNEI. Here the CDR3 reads CASNPDRGNEKLFF. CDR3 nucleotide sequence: TGTGCCAGCAACCCCGACAGGGGTAATGAAAAACTGTTTTTT.

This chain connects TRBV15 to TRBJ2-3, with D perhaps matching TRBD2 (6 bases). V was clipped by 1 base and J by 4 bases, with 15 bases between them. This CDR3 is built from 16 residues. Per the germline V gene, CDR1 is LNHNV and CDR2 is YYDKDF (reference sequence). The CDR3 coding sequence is TGTGCCACCAGCAGAGGGACGGGGGTGCTCGCAGATACGCAGTATTTT. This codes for CATSRGTGVLADTQYF.

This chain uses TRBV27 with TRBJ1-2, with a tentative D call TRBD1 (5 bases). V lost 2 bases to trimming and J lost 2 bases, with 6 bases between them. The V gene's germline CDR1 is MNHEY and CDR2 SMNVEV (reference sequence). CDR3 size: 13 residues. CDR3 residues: CASSLGTNYGYTF. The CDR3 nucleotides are TGTGCCAGCAGTTTAGGGACCAACTATGGCTACACCTTC.

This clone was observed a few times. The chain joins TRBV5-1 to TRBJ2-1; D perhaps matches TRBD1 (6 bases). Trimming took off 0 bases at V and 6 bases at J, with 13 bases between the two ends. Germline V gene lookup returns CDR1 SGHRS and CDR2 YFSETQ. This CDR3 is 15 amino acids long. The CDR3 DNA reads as TGCGCCAGCAGCTTGGGGACAGTTGAGGGCAATGAGCAGTTCTTC. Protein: CASSLGTVEGNEQFF.

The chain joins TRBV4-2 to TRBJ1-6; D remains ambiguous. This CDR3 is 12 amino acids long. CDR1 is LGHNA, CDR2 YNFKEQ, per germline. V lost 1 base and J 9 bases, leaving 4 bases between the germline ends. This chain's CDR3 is CASSQGPSPLHF. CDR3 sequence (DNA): TGTGCCAGCAGCCAAGGTCCTTCACCCCTCCACTTT.

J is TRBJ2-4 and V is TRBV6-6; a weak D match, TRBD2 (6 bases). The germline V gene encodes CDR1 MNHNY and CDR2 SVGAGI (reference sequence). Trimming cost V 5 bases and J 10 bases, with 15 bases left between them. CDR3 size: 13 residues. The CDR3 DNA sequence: TGTGCCAGCAGTCCTTCGGGACTCCTGATTCAGTACTTC. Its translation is CASSPSGLLIQYF.

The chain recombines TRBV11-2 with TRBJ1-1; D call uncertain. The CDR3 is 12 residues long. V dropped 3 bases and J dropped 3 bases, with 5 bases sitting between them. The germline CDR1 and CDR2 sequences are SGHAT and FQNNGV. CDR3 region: CASSFGDTEAFF. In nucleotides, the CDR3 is TGTGCCAGCAGCTTTGGGGACACTGAAGCTTTCTTT.

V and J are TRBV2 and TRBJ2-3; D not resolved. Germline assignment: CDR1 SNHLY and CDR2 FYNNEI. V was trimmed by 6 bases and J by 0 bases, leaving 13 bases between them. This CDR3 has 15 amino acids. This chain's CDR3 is CASRTYLSSTDTQYF. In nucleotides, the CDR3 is TGTGCCAGCAGGACCTATCTTAGTAGCACAGATACGCAGTATTTT.

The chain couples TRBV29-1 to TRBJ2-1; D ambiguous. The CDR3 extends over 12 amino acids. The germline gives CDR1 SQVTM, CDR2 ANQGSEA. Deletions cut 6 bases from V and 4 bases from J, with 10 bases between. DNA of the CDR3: TGCAGCGTAGGGCAGCTATACAATGAGCAGTTCTTC. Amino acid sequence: CSVGQLYNEQFF.

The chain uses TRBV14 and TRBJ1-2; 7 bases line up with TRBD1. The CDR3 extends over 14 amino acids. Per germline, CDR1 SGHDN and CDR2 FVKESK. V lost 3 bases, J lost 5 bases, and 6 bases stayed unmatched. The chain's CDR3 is CASSQQGGPYGYTF. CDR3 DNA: TGTGCCAGCAGCCAGCAGGGGGGTCCTTATGGCTACACCTTC.

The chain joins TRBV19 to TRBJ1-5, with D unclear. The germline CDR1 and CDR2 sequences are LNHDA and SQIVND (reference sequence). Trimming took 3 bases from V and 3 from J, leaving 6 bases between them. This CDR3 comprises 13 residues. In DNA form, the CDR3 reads TGTGCCAGTAGTATCCTGAACAATCAGCCCCAGCATTTT. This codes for CASSILNNQPQHF. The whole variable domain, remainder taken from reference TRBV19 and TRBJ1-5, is DGGITQSPKYLFRKEGQNVTLSCEQNLNHDAMYWYRQDPGQGLRLIYYSQIVNDFQKGDIAEGYSVSREKKESFPLTVTSAQKNPTAFYLCASSILNNQPQHFGDGTRLSIL.

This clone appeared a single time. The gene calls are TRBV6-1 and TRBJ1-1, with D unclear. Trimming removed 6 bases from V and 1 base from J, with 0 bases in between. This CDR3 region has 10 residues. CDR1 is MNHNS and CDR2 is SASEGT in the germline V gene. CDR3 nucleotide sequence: TGTGCCAGCAGGAACACTGAAGCTTTCTTT. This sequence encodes CASRNTEAFF.

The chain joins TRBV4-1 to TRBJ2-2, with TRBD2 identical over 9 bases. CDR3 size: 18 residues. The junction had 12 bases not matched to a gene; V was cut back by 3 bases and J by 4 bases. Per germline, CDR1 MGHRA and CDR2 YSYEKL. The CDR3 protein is CASSHDPGGLASTGELFF. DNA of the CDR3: TGCGCCAGCAGCCATGATCCCGGGGGACTAGCAAGCACCGGGGAGCTGTTTTTT.

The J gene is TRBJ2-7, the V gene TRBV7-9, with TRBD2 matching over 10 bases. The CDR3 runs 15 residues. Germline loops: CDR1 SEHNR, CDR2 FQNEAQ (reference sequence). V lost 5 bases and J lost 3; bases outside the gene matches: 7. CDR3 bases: TGTGCCAGCAGCCTGAGGGCTAGCGGGGGCTACGAGCAGTACTTC. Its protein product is CASSLRASGGYEQYF.

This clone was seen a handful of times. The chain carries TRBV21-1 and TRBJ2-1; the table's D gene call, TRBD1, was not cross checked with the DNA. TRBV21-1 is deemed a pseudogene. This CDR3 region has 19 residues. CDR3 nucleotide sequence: TGTGCCAGCAGCAAATCGTCAGGACAGGGGGCGCGGGCGGGAGGTGAGCAGTTCTTC. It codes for CASSKSSGQGARAGGEQFF.

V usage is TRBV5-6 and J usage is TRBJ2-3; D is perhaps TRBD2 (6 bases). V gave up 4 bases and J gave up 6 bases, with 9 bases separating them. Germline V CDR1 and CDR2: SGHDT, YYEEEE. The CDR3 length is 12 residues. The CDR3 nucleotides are TGTGCCAGCAGCCAGACTAGGGATACGCAGTATTTT. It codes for CASSQTRDTQYF.

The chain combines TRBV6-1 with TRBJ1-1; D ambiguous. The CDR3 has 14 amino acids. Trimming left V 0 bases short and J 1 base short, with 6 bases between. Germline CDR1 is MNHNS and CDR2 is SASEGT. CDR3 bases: TGTGCCAGCAGTGAAGCGGGCAGGAACACTGAAGCTTTCTTT. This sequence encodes CASSEAGRNTEAFF.

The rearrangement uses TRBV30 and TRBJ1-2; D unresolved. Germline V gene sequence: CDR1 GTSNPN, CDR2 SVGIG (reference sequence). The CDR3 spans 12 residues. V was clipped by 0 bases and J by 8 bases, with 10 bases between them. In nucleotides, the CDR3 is TGTGCCTGGAGTGTAGAAGACACCGGCTACACCTTC. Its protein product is CAWSVEDTGYTF. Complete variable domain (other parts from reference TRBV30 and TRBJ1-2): SQTIHQWPATLVQPVGSPLSLECTVEGTSNPNLYWYRQAAGRGLQLLFYSVGIGQISSEVPQNLSASRPQDRQFILSSKKLLLSDSGFYLCAWSVEDTGYTFGSGTRLTVV.

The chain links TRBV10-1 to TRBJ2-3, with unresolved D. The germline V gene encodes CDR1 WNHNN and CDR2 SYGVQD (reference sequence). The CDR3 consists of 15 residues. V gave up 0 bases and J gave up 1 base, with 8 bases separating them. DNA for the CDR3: TGCGCCAGCAGTGAGTCCGTCGTTGGCACAGATACGCAGTATTTT. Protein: CASSESVVGTDTQYF.

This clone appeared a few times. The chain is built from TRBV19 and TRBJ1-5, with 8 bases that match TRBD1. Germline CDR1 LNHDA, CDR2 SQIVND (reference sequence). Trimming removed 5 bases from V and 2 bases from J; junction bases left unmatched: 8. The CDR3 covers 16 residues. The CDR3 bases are TGTGCCAGTAGTCGCCGCTCGGGACAGGGCAATCAGCCCCAGCATTTT. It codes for CASSRRSGQGNQPQHF.

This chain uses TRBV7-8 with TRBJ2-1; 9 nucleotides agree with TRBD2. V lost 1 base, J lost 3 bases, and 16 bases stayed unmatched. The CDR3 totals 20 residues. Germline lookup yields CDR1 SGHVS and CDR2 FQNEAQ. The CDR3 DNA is TGTGCCAGCAGCTTAGGCTTTGAGGCTTTAGCGGGAGCCCGCTACAATGAGCAGTTCTTC. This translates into CASSLGFEALAGARYNEQFF.

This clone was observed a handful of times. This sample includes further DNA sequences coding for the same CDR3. CDR3 sequence: CASSLDTYYGYTF. Here the CDR3 DNA reads TGCGCCAGCAGCTTGGACACCTACTATGGCTACACCTTC. The rearrangement uses TRBV5-1 and TRBJ1-2, with D uncertain. The CDR3 sequence is 13 residues long. Germline-derived CDR1 and CDR2 are SGHRS and YFSETQ. Trimming stripped 0 bases from V and 3 bases from J, with 6 bases between.

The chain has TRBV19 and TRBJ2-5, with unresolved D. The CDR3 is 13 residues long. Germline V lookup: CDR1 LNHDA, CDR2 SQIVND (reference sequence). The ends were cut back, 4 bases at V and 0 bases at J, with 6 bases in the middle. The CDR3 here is CASSKTNQETQYF. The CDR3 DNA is TGTGCCAGTAGTAAAACAAACCAAGAGACCCAGTACTTC.

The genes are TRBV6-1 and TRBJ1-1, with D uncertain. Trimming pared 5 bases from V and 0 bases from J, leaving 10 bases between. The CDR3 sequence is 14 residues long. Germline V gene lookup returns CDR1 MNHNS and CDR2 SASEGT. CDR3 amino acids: CASSPPQMNTEAFF. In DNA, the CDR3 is TGTGCCAGCAGTCCCCCCCAAATGAACACTGAAGCTTTCTTT.